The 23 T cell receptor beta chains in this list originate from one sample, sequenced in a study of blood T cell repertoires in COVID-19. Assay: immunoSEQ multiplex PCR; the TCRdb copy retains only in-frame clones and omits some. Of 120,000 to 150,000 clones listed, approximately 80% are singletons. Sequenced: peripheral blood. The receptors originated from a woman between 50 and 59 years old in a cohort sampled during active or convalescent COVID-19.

The chain's CDR3 is CASSQDFSSGGTGGTQYF. The DNA of the CDR3 is TGCGCCAGCAGCCAAGATTTTAGTAGCGGGGGTACAGGGGGGACCCAGTACTTC. The gene calls are TRBV4-1 and TRBJ2-5, with D possibly being TRBD2 (9 bases). Looked up from germline, CDR1 is MGHRA and CDR2 is YSYEKL. The ends were cut back, 0 bases at V and 7 bases at J, with 24 bases in the middle. The CDR3 totals 18 residues.

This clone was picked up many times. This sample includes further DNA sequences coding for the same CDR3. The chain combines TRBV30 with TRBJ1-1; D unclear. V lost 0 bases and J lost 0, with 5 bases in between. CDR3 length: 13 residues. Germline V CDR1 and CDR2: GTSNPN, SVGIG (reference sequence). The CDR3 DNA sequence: TGTGCCTGGAGTGTACAGTTGAACACTGAAGCTTTCTTT. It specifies CAWSVQLNTEAFF.

The CDR3 protein is CASSQTGFDTGELFF. The CDR3 bases are TGTGCCAGCAGCCAGACAGGGTTTGACACCGGGGAGCTGTTTTTT. The chain combines TRBV11-3 with TRBJ2-2, with 7 bases matching TRBD1. The CDR3 runs 15 residues. V shed 5 bases and J 3 bases; nucleotides not matched to a gene: 6. CDR1 SGHNT and CDR2 YENEEA come from the germline V gene.

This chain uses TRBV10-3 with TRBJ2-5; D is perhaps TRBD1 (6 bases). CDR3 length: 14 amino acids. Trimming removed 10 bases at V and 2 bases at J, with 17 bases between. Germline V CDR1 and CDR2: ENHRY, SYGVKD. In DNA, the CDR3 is TGTGCCACTCTAAAAGGGGGACCACAAGAGACCCAGTACTTC. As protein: CATLKGGPQETQYF.

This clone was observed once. This CDR3 reads CASSELMGQGPSPLHF. As DNA, the CDR3 is TGTGCCAGCAGTGAATTAATGGGACAGGGGCCTTCACCCCTCCACTTT. The chain joins TRBV2 to TRBJ1-6; 10 bases are shared with TRBD1. CDR3 size: 16 residues. With V trimmed by 2 bases and J by 9 bases, 7 bases remained unmatched. Germline lookup yields CDR1 SNHLY and CDR2 FYNNEI.

The CDR3 here is CASSLEGWAVETQYF. The CDR3 DNA follows: TGTGCCAGCAGCTTAGAGGGGTGGGCAGTAGAGACCCAGTACTTC. The V and J genes are TRBV7-8 and TRBJ2-5, with D possibly matching TRBD1 (5 bases). CDR3 length: 15 amino acids. The V gene's germline CDR1 is SGHVS and CDR2 FQNEAQ. V was trimmed by 1 base and J by 4 bases, leaving 13 bases between them.

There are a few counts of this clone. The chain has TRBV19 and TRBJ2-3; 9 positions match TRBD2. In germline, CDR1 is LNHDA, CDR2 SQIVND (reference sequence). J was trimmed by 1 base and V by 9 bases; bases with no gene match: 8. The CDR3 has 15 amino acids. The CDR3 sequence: CASSERGDRTDTQYF. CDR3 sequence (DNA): TGTGCCAGCAGCGAGCGGGGGGACCGCACAGATACGCAGTATTTT.

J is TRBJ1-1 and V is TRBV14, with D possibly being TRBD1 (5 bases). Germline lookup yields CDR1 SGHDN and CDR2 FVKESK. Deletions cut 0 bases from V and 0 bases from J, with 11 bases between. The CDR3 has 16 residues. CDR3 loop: CASSQEERTLNTEAFF. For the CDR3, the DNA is TGTGCCAGCAGCCAAGAGGAAAGGACACTGAACACTGAAGCTTTCTTT.

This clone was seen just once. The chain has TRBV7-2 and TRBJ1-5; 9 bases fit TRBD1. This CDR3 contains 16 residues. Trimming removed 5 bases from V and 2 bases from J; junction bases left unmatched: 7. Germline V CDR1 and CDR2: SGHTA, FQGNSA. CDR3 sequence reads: CASSTGQGGGNQPQHF. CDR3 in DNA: TGTGCCAGCAGCACGGGACAGGGAGGTGGCAATCAGCCCCAGCATTTT.

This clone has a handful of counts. The DNA of the CDR3 is TGTGCCAGCAGCTTAACAGGGGCTGAAGCTTTCTTT. It yields the protein CASSLTGAEAFF. This chain links TRBV7-9 with TRBJ1-1; 7 bases line up with TRBD1. This CDR3 has 12 amino acids. Trimming cost V 2 bases and J 6 bases; bases outside gene matches: 0. Germline V gene data show CDR1 as SEHNR and CDR2 as FQNEAQ (reference sequence).

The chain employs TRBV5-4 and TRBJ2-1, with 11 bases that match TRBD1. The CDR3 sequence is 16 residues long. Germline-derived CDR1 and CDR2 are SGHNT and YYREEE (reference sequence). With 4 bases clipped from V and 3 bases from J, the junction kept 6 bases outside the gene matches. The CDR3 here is CASSTLDRGLYNEQFF. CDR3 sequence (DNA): TGTGCCAGCAGCACCCTGGACAGGGGGCTCTACAATGAGCAGTTCTTC.

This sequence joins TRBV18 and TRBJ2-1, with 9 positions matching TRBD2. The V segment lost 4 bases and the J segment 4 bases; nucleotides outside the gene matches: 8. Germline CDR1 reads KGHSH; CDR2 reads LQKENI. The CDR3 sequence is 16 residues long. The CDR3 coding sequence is TGTGCCAGCTCACATGGGACTAGCTCCCCATACAATGAGCAGTTCTTC. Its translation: CASSHGTSSPYNEQFF.

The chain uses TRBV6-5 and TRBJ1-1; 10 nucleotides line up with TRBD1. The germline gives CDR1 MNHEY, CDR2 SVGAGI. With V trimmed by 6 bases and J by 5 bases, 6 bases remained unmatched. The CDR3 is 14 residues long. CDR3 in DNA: TGTGCCAGCAGAACCCGGACAGGGGGGACTGAAGCTTTCTTT. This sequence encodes CASRTRTGGTEAFF.

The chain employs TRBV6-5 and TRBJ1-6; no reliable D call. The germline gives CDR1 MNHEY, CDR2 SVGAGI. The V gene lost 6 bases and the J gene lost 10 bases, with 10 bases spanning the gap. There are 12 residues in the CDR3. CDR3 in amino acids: CASSRLYSPLHF. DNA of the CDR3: TGTGCCAGCAGCCGACTGTACTCACCCCTCCACTTT.

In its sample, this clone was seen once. Here the CDR3 reads CATAGNEKLFF. CDR3 in DNA: TGTGCCACCGCCGGGAATGAAAAACTGTTTTTT. The chain combines TRBV19 with TRBJ1-4; no clear D. The CDR3 sequence is 11 residues long. In germline, CDR1 is LNHDA, CDR2 SQIVND (reference sequence). The V gene lost 10 bases and the J gene lost 5 bases, with 8 bases spanning the gap. Together with reference TRBV19 and TRBJ1-4, the CDR3 gives the full variable domain: DGGITQSPKYLFRKEGQNVTLSCEQNLNHDAMYWYRQDPGQGLRLIYYSQIVNDFQKGDIAEGYSVSREKKESFPLTVTSAQKNPTAFYLCATAGNEKLFFGSGTQLSVL.

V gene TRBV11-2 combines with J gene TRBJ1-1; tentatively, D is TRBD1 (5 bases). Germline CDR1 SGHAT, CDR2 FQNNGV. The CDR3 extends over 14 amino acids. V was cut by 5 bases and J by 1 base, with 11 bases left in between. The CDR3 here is CASSKRGKNTEAFF. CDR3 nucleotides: TGTGCCAGCAGCAAACGGGGGAAGAACACTGAAGCTTTCTTT.

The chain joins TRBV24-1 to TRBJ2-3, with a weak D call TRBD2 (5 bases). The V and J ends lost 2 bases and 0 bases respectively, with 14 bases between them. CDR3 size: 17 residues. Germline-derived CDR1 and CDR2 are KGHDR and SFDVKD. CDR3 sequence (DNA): TGTGCCACCAGTGATTCCGGACTCATGACTAGCACAGATACGCAGTATTTT. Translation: CATSDSGLMTSTDTQYF.

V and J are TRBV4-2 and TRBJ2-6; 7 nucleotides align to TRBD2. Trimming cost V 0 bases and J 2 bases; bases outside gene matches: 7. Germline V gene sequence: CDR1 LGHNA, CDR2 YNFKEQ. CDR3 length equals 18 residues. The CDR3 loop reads CASSQDLGLVPGANVLTF. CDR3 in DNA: TGTGCCAGCAGCCAAGATCTCGGACTAGTCCCTGGGGCCAACGTCCTGACTTTC.

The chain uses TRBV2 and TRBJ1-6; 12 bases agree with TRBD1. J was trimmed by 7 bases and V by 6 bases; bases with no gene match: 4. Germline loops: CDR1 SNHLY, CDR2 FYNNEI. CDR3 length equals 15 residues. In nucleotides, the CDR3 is TGTGCCAGCAGGGGGGACAGGGGGCGGAATTCACCCCTCCACTTT. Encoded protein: CASRGDRGRNSPLHF. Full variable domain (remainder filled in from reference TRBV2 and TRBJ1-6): EPEVTQTPSHQVTQMGQEVILRCVPISNHLYFYWYRQILGQKVEFLVSFYNNEISEKSEIFDDQFSVERPDGSNFTLKIRSTKLEDSAMYFCASRGDRGRNSPLHFGNGTRLTVT.

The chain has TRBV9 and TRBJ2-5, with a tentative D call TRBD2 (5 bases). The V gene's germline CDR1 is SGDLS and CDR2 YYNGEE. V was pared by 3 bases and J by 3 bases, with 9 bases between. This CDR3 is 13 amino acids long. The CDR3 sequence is CASSAHGEETQYF. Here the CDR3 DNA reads TGTGCCAGCAGCGCCCACGGGGAAGAGACCCAGTACTTC.

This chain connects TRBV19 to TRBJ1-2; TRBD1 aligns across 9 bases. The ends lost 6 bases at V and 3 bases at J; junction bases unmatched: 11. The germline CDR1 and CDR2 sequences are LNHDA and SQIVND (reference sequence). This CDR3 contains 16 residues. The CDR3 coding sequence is TGTGCCAGTAGCAGTAAACCGGGACAGGGCCACTATGGCTACACCTTC. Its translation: CASSSKPGQGHYGYTF.

The chain's CDR3 is CASSEKLAGGTDTQYF. Written as DNA, the CDR3 is TGTGCCAGCAGCGAGAAACTAGCGGGGGGCACAGATACGCAGTATTTT. J is TRBJ2-3 and V is TRBV5-4; 11 nucleotides align to TRBD2. This CDR3 is 16 amino acids long. The J segment lost 1 base and the V segment lost 4 bases, leaving 5 bases of the junction unmatched. From germline, CDR1 is SGHNT and CDR2 YYREEE (reference sequence).

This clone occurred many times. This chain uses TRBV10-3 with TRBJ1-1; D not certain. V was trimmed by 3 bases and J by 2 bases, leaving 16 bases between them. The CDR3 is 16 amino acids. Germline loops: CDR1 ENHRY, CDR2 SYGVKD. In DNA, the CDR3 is TGTGCCATCAGTGATGAGAAATACGCCATTAACACTGAAGCTTTCTTT. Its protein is CAISDEKYAINTEAFF.